Listed below are T cell receptor beta chains from one sample, sequenced in a study of blood T cell repertoires in COVID-19. Some clones are missing from TCRdb's copy, which holds only in-frame ones; the method was immunoSEQ multiplex PCR. This table holds roughly 260,000 clones, 87% found once. The sequenced sample was peripheral blood. The receptor source for this set is a woman in her forties or fifties with acute or convalescent COVID-19. Both conserved end residues are part of each CDR3. The order of the fields is J gene, clone size, V gene, D gene, CDR3 protein, CDR3 DNA. D genes are given only for firm matches. Some rows have no size entry. The others give once, few or many, or a class for an expanded clone.

J: TRBJ1-1
size: few
V: TRBV12-3/TRBV12-4
D: NA
CDR3: CASSWGPTEAFF
DNA: TGTGCCAGCAGTTGGGGGCCCACTGAAGCTTTCTTT

J: TRBJ2-7
size: NA
V: TRBV27
D: NA
CDR3: CASSLQDSTSSYEQYF
DNA: TGTGCCAGCAGTTTACAGGACTCCACGAGCTCCTACGAGCAGTACTTC

J: TRBJ2-6
size: NA
V: TRBV27
D: NA
CDR3: CASSFWQAGANVLTF
DNA: TGTGCCAGCAGTTTTTGGCAGGCTGGGGCCAACGTCCTGACTTTC

J: TRBJ2-7
size: NA
V: TRBV6-2/TRBV6-3
D: NA
CDR3: CASSSDTSSYEQYF
DNA: TGTGCCAGCAGTTCGGACACGAGCTCCTACGAGCAGTACTTC

J: TRBJ2-5
size: NA
V: TRBV5-1
D: NA
CDR3: CASSLGWAGVETQYF
DNA: TGCGCCAGCAGCTTGGGATGGGCGGGCGTGGAGACCCAGTACTTC

J: TRBJ2-2
size: NA
V: TRBV7-6
D: TRBD2
CDR3: CASSLEGLAAGELFF
DNA: TGTGCCAGCAGCTTAGAGGGACTAGCCGCCGGGGAGCTGTTTTTT

J: TRBJ2-1
size: once
V: TRBV4-1
D: NA
CDR3: CASGRGQNNEQFF
DNA: TGCGCCAGCGGGCGGGGCCAAAACAATGAGCAGTTCTTC

J: TRBJ2-1
size: NA
V: TRBV10-3
D: TRBD2
CDR3: CAIRVLAGETYEQFF
DNA: TGTGCCATCAGGGTACTAGCGGGAGAGACCTACGAGCAGTTCTTC

J: TRBJ1-4
size: NA
V: TRBV4-1
D: NA
CDR3: CASSQVYDSPATNEKLFF
DNA: TGCGCCAGCAGCCAAGTCTATGACAGCCCTGCAACTAATGAAAAACTGTTTTTT

J: TRBJ2-1
size: once
V: TRBV27
D: NA
CDR3: CASSQDRYNEQFF
DNA: TGTGCCAGCAGCCAAGACAGGTACAATGAGCAGTTCTTC

J: TRBJ2-2
size: NA
V: TRBV6-5
D: NA
CDR3: CASGGNTGELFF
DNA: TGTGCCAGCGGCGGTAACACCGGGGAGCTGTTTTTT

J: TRBJ2-7
size: NA
V: TRBV6-2/TRBV6-3
D: TRBD2
CDR3: CASSLLAGVSEQYF
DNA: TGTGCCAGCAGTCTACTAGCGGGAGTTTCCGAGCAGTACTTC

J: TRBJ1-2
size: NA
V: TRBV9
D: NA
CDR3: CASSGLRTEGYGYTF
DNA: TGTGCCAGCAGCGGACTCAGGACTGAAGGCTATGGCTACACCTTC

J: TRBJ2-6
size: NA
V: TRBV7-9
D: NA
CDR3: CASSLARSSGANVLTF
DNA: TGTGCCAGCAGCTTAGCACGGAGCTCTGGGGCCAACGTCCTGACTTTC

J: TRBJ2-7
size: once
V: TRBV7-9
D: TRBD2
CDR3: CASSGTSMYEQYF
DNA: TGTGCCAGCAGTGGGACTAGCATGTACGAGCAGTACTTC

J: TRBJ2-3
size: NA
V: TRBV4-3
D: TRBD2
CDR3: CASSPLWVAGVPSTDTQYF
DNA: TGCGCCAGCAGCCCCCTCTGGGTAGCGGGAGTTCCCAGCACAGATACGCAGTATTTT

J: TRBJ1-1
size: NA
V: TRBV10-3
D: NA
CDR3: CAISDGRTNTEAFF
DNA: TGTGCCATCAGTGACGGTAGGACAAACACTGAAGCTTTCTTT

J: TRBJ2-1
size: NA
V: TRBV5-6
D: NA
CDR3: CASSYRGGGEKQFF
DNA: TGTGCCAGCAGCTACCGTGGAGGGGGCGAGAAGCAGTTCTTC

J: TRBJ1-1
size: NA
V: TRBV3-1/TRBV3-2
D: NA
CDR3: CASSLRGGPNTEAFF
DNA: TGTGCCAGCAGCCTCCGTGGAGGACCGAACACTGAAGCTTTCTTT

J: TRBJ2-7
size: NA
V: TRBV5-1
D: TRBD1
CDR3: CASTPLTGGWEQYF
DNA: TGCGCCAGCACACCCCTCACAGGGGGCTGGGAGCAGTACTTC

J: TRBJ2-3
size: NA
V: TRBV6-5
D: NA
CDR3: CASSYDGVIDTQYF
DNA: TGTGCCAGCAGTTACGATGGAGTGATAGATACGCAGTATTTT

J: TRBJ2-1
size: NA
V: TRBV6-5
D: NA
CDR3: CASSYSDSYNEQFF
DNA: TGTGCCAGCAGTTACTCGGACAGTTACAATGAGCAGTTCTTC

J: TRBJ1-4
size: NA
V: TRBV28
D: TRBD1
CDR3: CASSLLRDRGGKLFF
DNA: TGTGCCAGCAGCCTCCTCAGGGACAGGGGGGGAAAACTGTTTTTT